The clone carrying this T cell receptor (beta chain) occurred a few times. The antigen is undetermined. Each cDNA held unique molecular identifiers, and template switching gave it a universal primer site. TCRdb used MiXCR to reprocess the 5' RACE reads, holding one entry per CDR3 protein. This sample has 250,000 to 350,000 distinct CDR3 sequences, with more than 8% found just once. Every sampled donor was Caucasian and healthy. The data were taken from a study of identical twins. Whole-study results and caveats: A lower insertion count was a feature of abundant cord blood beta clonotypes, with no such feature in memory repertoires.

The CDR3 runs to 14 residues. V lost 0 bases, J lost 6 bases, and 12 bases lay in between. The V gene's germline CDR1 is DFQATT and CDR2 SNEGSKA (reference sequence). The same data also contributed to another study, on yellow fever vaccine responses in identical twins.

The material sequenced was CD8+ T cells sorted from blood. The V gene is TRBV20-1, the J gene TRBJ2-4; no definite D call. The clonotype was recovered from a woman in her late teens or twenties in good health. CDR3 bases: TGCAGTGCTAGAGATTTGGCAGGTTTAAACATTCAGTACTTC. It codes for CSARDLAGLNIQYF.